One sample yielded the 7 T cell receptor beta chains listed below, sequenced in a study of cytotoxic CD8 clonotypes in ibrutinib-treated CLL. Data came from immunoSEQ multiplex PCR; TCRdb stores just in-frame clones and leaves some out. Of about 68,000 clones listed, more than 60% were seen once; the top ten hold 4.5% to 6%. Sample: PBMCs, taken after 12 months of ibrutinib treatment. The receptor source for this set is a human donor with chronic lymphocytic leukemia.

The chain employs TRBV18 and TRBJ1-2; D uncertain. V lost 0 bases and J 4 bases, leaving 18 bases between the germline ends. Germline lookup yields CDR1 KGHSH and CDR2 LQKENI. The CDR3 is made up of 17 amino acids. The CDR3 bases are TGTGCCAGCTCACCACCTTCTCTTCGGGCCGGTAGCTATGGCTACACCTTC. Translation: CASSPPSLRAGSYGYTF.

V is TRBV11-2 and J is TRBJ2-7; 7 bases agree with TRBD1. From germline, CDR1 is SGHAT and CDR2 FQNNGV. This CDR3 region has 14 residues. J was trimmed by 3 bases and V by 3 bases; bases with no gene match: 5. CDR3 coding DNA: TGTGCCAGCAGCTTTACGGGACAGAGCTACGAGCAGTACTTC. Protein sequence: CASSFTGQSYEQYF.

This clone appeared a single time. The CDR3 sequence: CASSSGTDYYMNTEAFF. CDR3 sequence (DNA): TGCGCCAGCAGCTCCGGGACAGACTATTATATGAACACTGAAGCTTTCTTT. The rearrangement joins TRBV5-1 to TRBJ1-1, with 7 bases identical to TRBD1. The CDR3 consists of 17 residues. CDR1 is SGHRS and CDR2 is YFSETQ in the germline V gene. V was clipped by 3 bases and J by 0 bases; unmatched bases: 11.

The chain couples TRBV6-5 to TRBJ1-2; D is unclear. The V end lost 0 bases, the J end lost 8 bases, and 19 bases lay between the germline ends. The germline V gene encodes CDR1 MNHEY and CDR2 SVGAGI. The CDR3 has 16 residues. CDR3 sequence: CASSYSQRAVVGGYTF. Written as DNA, the CDR3 is TGTGCCAGCAGTTACTCCCAAAGGGCCGTCGTGGGGGGCTACACCTTC.

The V call is TRBV4-3, the J call TRBJ1-5, with D unclear. The germline CDR1 and CDR2 sequences are LGHNA and YSLEER. V was pared by 0 bases and J by 6 bases, with 6 bases between. This CDR3 spans 13 amino acids. CDR3 protein: CASSQDFRQPQHF. The CDR3, as DNA: TGCGCCAGCAGCCAAGATTTTCGTCAGCCCCAGCATTTT.

The chain is built from TRBV27 and TRBJ1-2, with D maybe TRBD1 (6 bases). The CDR3 has 12 residues. The V gene lost 6 bases and the J gene lost 9 bases, with 14 bases spanning the gap. CDR1 is MNHEY, CDR2 SMNVEV, per germline (reference sequence). The CDR3 reads CASSEKGGSYTF. The CDR3 DNA sequence: TGTGCCAGCAGCGAAAAAGGGGGTAGCTACACCTTC.

The table lists this clone with a few counts. The rearrangement uses TRBV5-4 and TRBJ2-3; D could derive from TRBD1 or TRBD2 (6 bases each). V was pared by 4 bases and J by 0 bases, with 12 bases between. Germline loops: CDR1 SGHNT, CDR2 YYREEE (reference sequence). The CDR3 is 15 amino acids. The CDR3 here is CASSPGAHSTDTQYF. The CDR3 coding sequence is TGTGCCAGCAGCCCGGGGGCCCATAGCACAGATACGCAGTATTTT.